This T cell receptor (beta chain) was documented in a study of blood T cell repertoires in COVID-19 (TCRdb year 2020). Notes on the research overall: Samples from collaborators originated in the United States, Italy and Spain and spanned both the acute and convalescent phases of COVID-19. Samples came from the ongoing ImmuneRACE study (first 160 participants) plus 1,254 subjects from 6 global collaborators. The material from the prospective study consisted of cDNA or gDNA derived from T cells, B-cell-depleted T cells, or PBMCs. The repertoires were made available in a free public database intended to serve as a resource for research on the immune response to SARS-CoV-2. The dataset comprised deeply sampled blood TCRbeta repertoires from subjects exposed to, actively infected with, or recovered from COVID-19. Sample metadata almost always included a de-identified subject ID, COVID-19 status, age in years and sex. Where available, HLA class I and class II types were obtained from metadata supplied by the sample provider rather than from assay-based typing.

Points on this clone: Its specific antigen is unknown. There are no base qualities to consult, and no much larger clone falls within one base.

The immunoSEQ Assay, a bias-controlled multiplex PCR, was used to amplify TCRbeta CDR3 regions from genomic DNA. The published analysis was carried out like this. Nucleated cell counts per sample were estimated from amplification of reference gene primers within the assay. Sequence reads were collapsed and filtered to measure the absolute abundance of every unique TCRbeta CDR3 rearrangement. Productive Simpson clonality was computed per sample as the square root of Simpson's diversity index over productive rearrangements. TCRdb limited this immuneACCESS table to in-frame rearrangements with V and J called. A share of clones is missing; checked studies link under half to unresolved V genes, and the rest is unexplained. The V and J calls and the clone size are those of that table, but D and trimming were determined from the DNA. Here the sample has under 250,000 clones; over 80% occur a single time. The top ten clones comprise 1.5% of the sample.

V trim: 4 bases; J trim: 6 bases; unmatched bases: 8. From its cysteine to its phenylalanine, the CDR3 spans 15 amino acids. Only CDR3 DNA is held: 45 bases, read in frame from base 1. CDR1 and CDR2, looked up from the germline V gene (reference sequence), are SGHNT and YYREEE. Samples from volunteer blood donors who had recovered from COVID-19 were contributed by a second Seattle source. Whole blood was collected in K2EDTA tubes by collaborating institutions according to the institutions' own protocols. For TCRbeta analysis, collaborators shipped samples in one of three forms: frozen whole blood, isolated PBMCs, or DNA extracted from either of those sample types. What the authors observed across the whole study: The quantity of clinical and demographic metadata differed by source and by participant and was supplied without curation.

The sequenced sample consisted of peripheral blood. This clonotype originated in a middle-aged woman who had recovered from COVID-19. This chain joins TRBV5-4 to TRBJ1-4, with TRBD1 identical over 8 junction bases. Here the CDR3 is given as CASSRATGEDEKLFF. The sequenced DNA is TGTGCCAGCAGCCGAGCGACAGGGGAGGATGAAAAACTGTTTTTT.